Listed below are T cell receptor beta chains from one sample, sequenced in a study of T-cell reconstitution after alpha-beta-depleted transplantation in children. TCRdb reanalysed the PCR reads using MiXCR and keeps one entry per CDR3 protein. Of under 450,000 distinct CDR3 sequences in the sample, roughly 15% were seen once. Sequencing was performed on PBMCs, mostly from graft donor cells, taken 360 days after TCRalphabeta/CD19-depleted stem cell transplant. The origin of the receptors is a boy in the first two years of life who had a stem cell transplant for Wiskott-Aldrich syndrome, so the T cells may come from the graft donor. Both conserved end residues are part of each CDR3. Each record gives: clone size, V gene, D gene, J gene, CDR3 DNA, CDR3 protein. D genes are given only for firm matches. Size values are once, few and many counts, or a class for expanded clones, and some rows have none.

clone size: few
V gene: TRBV7-8
D gene: NA
J gene: TRBJ2-7
CDR3 DNA: TGTGCCAGCAGCTTACGTGTAGTGGTGTACGAGCAGTACTTC
CDR3 protein: CASSLRVVVYEQYF

clone size: NA
V gene: TRBV2
D gene: TRBD1
J gene: TRBJ1-5
CDR3 DNA: TGTGCCAGCAGTCAAGGACAGGGGGGGCATTTT
CDR3 protein: CASSQGQGGHF

clone size: NA
V gene: TRBV4-3
D gene: TRBD1
J gene: TRBJ2-7
CDR3 DNA: TGCGCCAGCAGCCGTTGGACAGGGGGAATCTACGAGCAGTACTTC
CDR3 protein: CASSRWTGGIYEQYF

clone size: few
V gene: TRBV20-1
D gene: NA
J gene: TRBJ2-7
CDR3 DNA: TGCAGTGCTAGCGGGGGCTCCTACGAGCAGTACTTC
CDR3 protein: CSASGGSYEQYF

clone size: NA
V gene: TRBV11-3
D gene: NA
J gene: TRBJ2-1
CDR3 DNA: TGTGCCAGCAGCATGGACAGCTACAATGAGCAGTTCTTC
CDR3 protein: CASSMDSYNEQFF

clone size: few
V gene: TRBV29-1
D gene: NA
J gene: TRBJ1-4
CDR3 DNA: TGCAGCGTTGGGCAGGCCGCTGAAAAACTGTTTTTT
CDR3 protein: CSVGQAAEKLFF

clone size: many
V gene: TRBV12-3/TRBV12-4
D gene: NA
J gene: TRBJ2-3
CDR3 DNA: TGTGCCAGCACCCCACGGGGGCTGCACACAGATACGCAGTATTTT
CDR3 protein: CASTPRGLHTDTQYF

clone size: few
V gene: TRBV12-3/TRBV12-4
D gene: NA
J gene: TRBJ2-2
CDR3 DNA: TGTGCCAGCAGTTTATCCAGGGAGAGAACAACCGGGGAGCTGTTTTTT
CDR3 protein: CASSLSRERTTGELFF

clone size: many
V gene: TRBV10-3
D gene: NA
J gene: TRBJ2-7
CDR3 DNA: TGTGCCATCAGTGAGCCGACAGCTAGGAGCTCCTACGAGCAGTACTTC
CDR3 protein: CAISEPTARSSYEQYF

clone size: few
V gene: TRBV5-6
D gene: TRBD1
J gene: TRBJ2-7
CDR3 DNA: TGTGCCAGCAGCTTGGATGGACAGGGAGGTTACGAGCAGTACTTC
CDR3 protein: CASSLDGQGGYEQYF

clone size: few
V gene: TRBV29-1
D gene: TRBD1
J gene: TRBJ2-7
CDR3 DNA: TGCAGCGGGGGGGACAGGGACTACGAGCAGTACTTC
CDR3 protein: CSGGDRDYEQYF

clone size: NA
V gene: TRBV5-1
D gene: TRBD2
J gene: TRBJ2-1
CDR3 DNA: TGCGCCAGCAGCTTCCTACAGGGACTAGCGGGAGCCGGTTACAATGAGCAGTTCTTC
CDR3 protein: CASSFLQGLAGAGYNEQFF

clone size: NA
V gene: TRBV6-4
D gene: TRBD2
J gene: TRBJ2-1
CDR3 DNA: TGTGCCAGCAGTCGTAGACCAAGTAGGGCTAGCGGGGGGCTGAGCTCCTACAATGAGCAGTTCTTC
CDR3 protein: CASSRRPSRASGGLSSYNEQFF

clone size: many
V gene: TRBV7-9
D gene: TRBD2
J gene: TRBJ2-1
CDR3 DNA: TGTGCCAGCACGGGGGGGAGCGGCCCTTTAGGCTACAATGAGCAGTTCTTC
CDR3 protein: CASTGGSGPLGYNEQFF

clone size: NA
V gene: TRBV12-3/TRBV12-4
D gene: TRBD2
J gene: TRBJ2-7
CDR3 DNA: TGTGCCAGCAGACCTAGCGGGAGAAACGAGCAGTACTTC
CDR3 protein: CASRPSGRNEQYF

clone size: few
V gene: TRBV7-8
D gene: TRBD2
J gene: TRBJ2-2
CDR3 DNA: TGTGCCAGCAGCTTAGCCCCTAGCGGGGGGGCCGGGGAGCTGTTTTTT
CDR3 protein: CASSLAPSGGAGELFF

clone size: many
V gene: TRBV11-2
D gene: NA
J gene: TRBJ2-5
CDR3 DNA: TGTGCCAGCAGTCTAGTGAGGGAGACCCAGTACTTC
CDR3 protein: CASSLVRETQYF

clone size: few
V gene: TRBV5-1
D gene: NA
J gene: TRBJ2-7
CDR3 DNA: TGCGCCAGCATGACTCCGGGCGAATCAGGCAAGCAGTACTTC
CDR3 protein: CASMTPGESGKQYF

clone size: NA
V gene: TRBV29-1
D gene: NA
J gene: TRBJ2-2
CDR3 DNA: TGCAGCGTTGAAAGGGCAGGCGGGGAGCTGTTTTTT
CDR3 protein: CSVERAGGELFF

clone size: few
V gene: TRBV7-6
D gene: TRBD1
J gene: TRBJ2-3
CDR3 DNA: TGTGCCAGCAGCTTAGCGGGACAGAGCACAGATACGCAGTATTTT
CDR3 protein: CASSLAGQSTDTQYF

clone size: few
V gene: TRBV5-1
D gene: TRBD2
J gene: TRBJ2-1
CDR3 DNA: TGCGCCAGCAGCCTAGGACTAGCGGGGGTGGATGAGCAGTTCTTC
CDR3 protein: CASSLGLAGVDEQFF

clone size: NA
V gene: TRBV5-1
D gene: NA
J gene: TRBJ2-1
CDR3 DNA: TGCGCCAGCAGCGCCGACAGCGCCCCTTACAATGAGCAGTTCTTC
CDR3 protein: CASSADSAPYNEQFF

clone size: NA
V gene: TRBV4-3
D gene: TRBD2
J gene: TRBJ2-1
CDR3 DNA: TGCGCCAGCAGCCAGCCCCTAGCGGGAGTGTTGTTCTTC
CDR3 protein: CASSQPLAGVLFF

clone size: NA
V gene: TRBV25-1
D gene: TRBD1
J gene: TRBJ2-5
CDR3 DNA: TGTGCCAGCAGTGGGGGGACAGCTCCTCAAGAGACCCAGTACTTC
CDR3 protein: CASSGGTAPQETQYF

clone size: NA
V gene: TRBV28
D gene: NA
J gene: TRBJ2-7
CDR3 DNA: TGTGCCAGCAGTCCCGGGGGAAACAGGGTCTACGAGCAGTACTTC
CDR3 protein: CASSPGGNRVYEQYF

clone size: few
V gene: TRBV6-1
D gene: NA
J gene: TRBJ2-3
CDR3 DNA: TGTGCCAGCAGCCGATTCTATAAGACCCATAAGACAGATACGCAGTATTTT
CDR3 protein: CASSRFYKTHKTDTQYF

clone size: few
V gene: TRBV2
D gene: NA
J gene: TRBJ2-1
CDR3 DNA: TGTGCCAGCAGACAGTCCTACAATGAGCAGTTCTTC
CDR3 protein: CASRQSYNEQFF

clone size: many
V gene: TRBV12-3/TRBV12-4
D gene: TRBD2
J gene: TRBJ2-1
CDR3 DNA: TGTGCCAGCAGTTTACTGCGGGAGGCTGAGCAGTTCTTC
CDR3 protein: CASSLLREAEQFF

clone size: NA
V gene: TRBV18
D gene: NA
J gene: TRBJ2-7
CDR3 DNA: TGTGCCAGCTCACTAGGCCCTGGTTTCTACGAGCAGTACTTC
CDR3 protein: CASSLGPGFYEQYF

clone size: NA
V gene: TRBV5-1
D gene: TRBD1
J gene: TRBJ2-1
CDR3 DNA: TGCGCCAGCAGCTTGGTCCAGGGGGCTAGAAATGAGCAGTTCTTC
CDR3 protein: CASSLVQGARNEQFF

clone size: many
V gene: TRBV12-3/TRBV12-4
D gene: NA
J gene: TRBJ2-4
CDR3 DNA: TGTGCCAGCAGTTTAGACATAGCCAAAAACATTCAGTACTTC
CDR3 protein: CASSLDIAKNIQYF

clone size: NA
V gene: TRBV6-5
D gene: TRBD1
J gene: TRBJ2-1
CDR3 DNA: TGTGCCAGCAGTTACATCGCAGGGGGCGCGGAGCAGTTCTTC
CDR3 protein: CASSYIAGGAEQFF

clone size: NA
V gene: TRBV15
D gene: TRBD1
J gene: TRBJ2-3
CDR3 DNA: TGTGCCACCAGCTTCGGACAGGCTAGCACAGATACGCAGTATTTT
CDR3 protein: CATSFGQASTDTQYF

clone size: NA
V gene: TRBV11-1
D gene: NA
J gene: TRBJ2-5
CDR3 DNA: TGTGCCAGCAGCTTAGCCCAGGGGAGAACCCAACCCGGAGGTCAAGAGACCCAGTACTTC
CDR3 protein: CASSLAQGRTQPGGQETQYF

clone size: few
V gene: TRBV29-1
D gene: TRBD1
J gene: TRBJ2-7
CDR3 DNA: TGCAGCGTTAGGACAGGACCCATCTACGAGCAGTACTTC
CDR3 protein: CSVRTGPIYEQYF

clone size: NA
V gene: TRBV28
D gene: TRBD1
J gene: TRBJ2-5
CDR3 DNA: TGTGCCAGCAGTTTCCAGGGGGCGCGGGAGACCCAGTACTTC
CDR3 protein: CASSFQGARETQYF

clone size: few
V gene: TRBV5-6
D gene: TRBD2
J gene: TRBJ2-2
CDR3 DNA: TGTGCCAGCAGCATACAGGGACTAGTCGGCGGGGAGCTGTTTTTT
CDR3 protein: CASSIQGLVGGELFF

clone size: NA
V gene: TRBV20-1
D gene: NA
J gene: TRBJ2-7
CDR3 DNA: TGCAGTGCTAGAGATTTTCGGCGGGCGAGCTCCTACGAGCAGTACTTC
CDR3 protein: CSARDFRRASSYEQYF

clone size: few
V gene: TRBV5-1
D gene: TRBD2
J gene: TRBJ2-1
CDR3 DNA: TGCGCCAGCGGAGGACTAGCGGGAGCGTACAATGAGCAGTTCTTC
CDR3 protein: CASGGLAGAYNEQFF

clone size: many
V gene: TRBV10-2
D gene: TRBD2
J gene: TRBJ2-1
CDR3 DNA: TGCGCCAGCAGCTCCTTCCCGAGCGGGACCATAGCTGAGCAGTTCTTC
CDR3 protein: CASSSFPSGTIAEQFF

clone size: NA
V gene: TRBV3-1
D gene: TRBD1
J gene: TRBJ2-1
CDR3 DNA: TGTGCCAGCAGCTACTTTAGGACAGGCAACGATGAGCAGTTCTTC
CDR3 protein: CASSYFRTGNDEQFF

clone size: few
V gene: TRBV9
D gene: TRBD2
J gene: TRBJ2-7
CDR3 DNA: TGTGCCAGCAGCGTAGCGTCTAGCGGGGAACTCTCCTACGAGCAGTACTTC
CDR3 protein: CASSVASSGELSYEQYF

clone size: NA
V gene: TRBV21-1
D gene: NA
J gene: TRBJ2-1
CDR3 DNA: TGTGGCAGCATCATCCGGACCTACAATGAGCAGTTCTTC
CDR3 protein: CGSIIRTYNEQFF

clone size: NA
V gene: TRBV20-1
D gene: NA
J gene: TRBJ1-4
CDR3 DNA: TGCAGTGCTTTCCGGACTGATGAAAAACTGTTTTTT
CDR3 protein: CSAFRTDEKLFF

clone size: many
V gene: TRBV12-3/TRBV12-4
D gene: TRBD2
J gene: TRBJ2-1
CDR3 DNA: TGTGCCAGCAGTTGGGGCGGGAGCGTTGAGCAGTTCTTC
CDR3 protein: CASSWGGSVEQFF

clone size: few
V gene: TRBV5-1
D gene: NA
J gene: TRBJ2-3
CDR3 DNA: TGCGCCAGCAGCTTTATCGAGCCAGATACGCAGTATTTT
CDR3 protein: CASSFIEPDTQYF

clone size: few
V gene: TRBV5-1
D gene: NA
J gene: TRBJ2-1
CDR3 DNA: TGCGCCAGCACCCCCTTCGGGGTCTCGATCAATGAGCAGTTCTTC
CDR3 protein: CASTPFGVSINEQFF

clone size: NA
V gene: TRBV12-3/TRBV12-4
D gene: TRBD2
J gene: TRBJ2-1
CDR3 DNA: TGTGCCAGCAGTTTAAAACTAGCGGGGCTTAGCTCCTACAATGAGCAGTTCTTC
CDR3 protein: CASSLKLAGLSSYNEQFF

clone size: NA
V gene: TRBV18
D gene: NA
J gene: TRBJ1-1
CDR3 DNA: TGTGCCAGCTCACCGATAAGGATGAATACACAGGGTAACACTGAAGCTTTCTTT
CDR3 protein: CASSPIRMNTQGNTEAFF

clone size: few
V gene: TRBV20-1
D gene: NA
J gene: TRBJ2-2
CDR3 DNA: TGCAGTGCTAGTGGGCTGAACACCGGGGAGCTGTTTTTT
CDR3 protein: CSASGLNTGELFF

clone size: once
V gene: TRBV5-1
D gene: NA
J gene: TRBJ2-7
CDR3 DNA: TGCGCCAGCAGGGGGGGACCAGGACCCTACGAGCAGTACTTC
CDR3 protein: CASRGGPGPYEQYF

clone size: many
V gene: TRBV12-3/TRBV12-4
D gene: TRBD1
J gene: TRBJ1-2
CDR3 DNA: TGTGCCAGCAGTTTCGGGACAGGGGCCGGCTACACCTTC
CDR3 protein: CASSFGTGAGYTF

clone size: NA
V gene: TRBV18
D gene: NA
J gene: TRBJ2-1
CDR3 DNA: TGTGCCAGCTCACCACGAGAAGGCAATGAGCAGTTCTTC
CDR3 protein: CASSPREGNEQFF

clone size: few
V gene: TRBV13
D gene: NA
J gene: TRBJ2-3
CDR3 DNA: TGTGCCAGCAGCTTAGGGGGAGGCTTACTAAGGGCAGATACGCAGTATTTT
CDR3 protein: CASSLGGGLLRADTQYF

clone size: few
V gene: TRBV21-1
D gene: NA
J gene: TRBJ1-1
CDR3 DNA: TGTGCCAGTATCAAACGGGCTCAGGGGGCGCCGAACACTGAAGCTTTCTTT
CDR3 protein: CASIKRAQGAPNTEAFF